This TCR beta chain was documented in a study of cytotoxic CD8 clonotypes in ibrutinib-treated CLL. Study in general: Response samples came after a median roughly 11 months of treatment, range 6 to 36. Mean yields were approximately 270,000 productive templates and tens of thousands of productive rearrangements per sample. Study-wide results and caveats: Clonality grew at ibrutinib response; at progression, it decreased back toward baseline.

Measured with immunoSEQ multiplex PCR; TCRdb has only the in-frame clones, and not every one. The table lists 43,000 or so clones, over 50% of them singletons. As for this clone: Its target is not known.

This CDR3 is 15 amino acids long. Trimming shortened V by 2 bases and J by 6 bases, and 18 bases separated the two germline ends. CDR1 SGHRS and CDR2 YFSETQ come from the germline V gene. Genomic DNA in an amount of around 2 micrograms was extracted from cryopreserved PBMCs and used for the preparation of TCR beta libraries. This receptor was taken from a human donor with chronic lymphocytic leukemia. This sequence joins TRBV5-1 and TRBJ2-7; possible D gene TRBD1, 6 bases. The specimen comprised PBMCs, sampled after 24 months of ibrutinib treatment. Written as DNA, the CDR3 is TGCGCCAGCAGCTTCACAGGGCAATCTACCGGCGAGCAGTACTTC. It is translated as CASSFTGQSTGEQYF.